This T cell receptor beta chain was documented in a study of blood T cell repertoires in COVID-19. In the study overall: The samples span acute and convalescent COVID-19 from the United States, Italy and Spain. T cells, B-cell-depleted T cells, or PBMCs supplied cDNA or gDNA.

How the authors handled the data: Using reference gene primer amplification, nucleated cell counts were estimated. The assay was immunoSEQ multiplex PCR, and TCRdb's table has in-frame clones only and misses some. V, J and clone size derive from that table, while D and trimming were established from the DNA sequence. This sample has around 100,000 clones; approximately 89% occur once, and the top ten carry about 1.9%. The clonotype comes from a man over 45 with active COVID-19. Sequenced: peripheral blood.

The chain's CDR3 is CASSRYRGHTDTQYF. The CDR3 nucleotides read TGCGCCAGCAGCCGATACAGGGGGCACACAGATACGCAGTATTTT. J is TRBJ2-3 and V is TRBV4-1; TRBD1 matches 9 bases. The CDR3 length is 15 residues. J gave up 2 bases and V 4 bases, and 4 bases lay outside the gene matches. Germline CDR1 reads MGHRA; CDR2 reads YSYEKL.